What follows are 31 T cell receptor beta chains derived from one specimen sequenced in a study of blood T cells in healthy people across ages. A J-beta primer mix and a sample-barcoded 5' primer were used in a second PCR of about 7 to 12 cycles. TCRdb processed the 5' RACE reads anew with MiXCR; each CDR3 protein has one entry. The profile covers about 1.6 million distinct CDR3 sequences, with roughly 30% appearing a single time and about 11% taken by the ten largest. Sample: blood. Source of these receptors: a woman aged 25 to 39 in good health.

In this sample, this clonotype turned up once. The rearrangement joins TRBV5-5 to TRBJ1-3; D possibly corresponds to TRBD1 (5 bases). Germline assignment: CDR1 SGHKS and CDR2 YYEKEE (reference sequence). V was pared by 3 bases and J by 4 bases, with 14 bases between. The CDR3 loop spans 15 amino acids. DNA of the CDR3: TGTGCCAGCAGCTGTGGGACCGCGGGCGGAAACACCATATATTTT. It yields the protein CASSCGTAGGNTIYF.

The V and J genes are TRBV3-1 and TRBJ1-1, with D tentatively TRBD1 (6 bases). Trimming left V 4 bases short and J 5 bases short, with 20 bases between. Per the germline V gene, CDR1 is LGHDT and CDR2 is YNNKEL (reference sequence). This CDR3 is built from 16 residues. CDR3 loop: CASSLTGTYRRTEAFF. CDR3 coding DNA: TGTGCCAGCAGCCTAACCGGGACATATAGGAGGACTGAAGCTTTCTTT. Supplemented by reference TRBV3-1 and TRBJ1-1, the full variable domain reads DTAVSQTPKYLVTQMGNDKSIKCEQNLGHDTMYWYKQDSKKFLKIMFSYNNKELIINETVPNRFSPKSPDKAHLNLHINSLELGDSAVYFCASSLTGTYRRTEAFFGQGTRLTVV.

This clonotype was seen a handful of times. The chain links TRBV14 to TRBJ2-7; 7 nucleotides line up with TRBD2. The CDR3 totals 16 residues. Germline V CDR1 and CDR2: SGHDN, FVKESK. Trimming removed 1 base from V and 0 bases from J; junction bases left unmatched: 6. In nucleotides, the CDR3 is TGTGCCAGCAGCCAAGTTCTCGGACTAGGCTCCTACGAGCAGTACTTC. Translating it yields CASSQVLGLGSYEQYF.

As to this clonotype: The conserved final phenylalanine or tryptophan is absent from the CDR3, which likely points to a read error. This sequence joins TRBV27 and TRBJ1-2; D is unclear. The CDR3 extends over 13 amino acids. Germline CDR1 MNHEY, CDR2 SMNVEV (reference sequence). V lost 2 bases to trimming and J lost 3 bases, with 7 bases between them. The CDR3 DNA reads as TGTGCCAGCAGTTTAGGGGAAGACTATGGCTACACCTTA. Translated, it gives CASSLGEDYGYTL.

The chain carries TRBV3-1 and TRBJ1-1; D gene uncertain. Trimming removed 0 bases at V and 4 bases at J, with 9 bases between. The CDR3 has 14 amino acids. Germline V CDR1 and CDR2: LGHDT, YNNKEL (reference sequence). The CDR3 DNA reads TGTGCCAGCAGCCAAGAAGTAGGGCGCACTGAAGCTTTCTTT. It encodes CASSQEVGRTEAFF. Full variable domain (outside the CDR3, taken from reference TRBV3-1 and TRBJ1-1): DTAVSQTPKYLVTQMGNDKSIKCEQNLGHDTMYWYKQDSKKFLKIMFSYNNKELIINETVPNRFSPKSPDKAHLNLHINSLELGDSAVYFCASSQEVGRTEAFFGQGTRLTVV.

This chain connects TRBV20-1 to TRBJ2-3; D is possibly TRBD1 (6 bases). The CDR3 runs 12 residues. Deletions cut 7 bases from V and 5 bases from J, with 13 bases between. Germline CDR1 DFQATT, CDR2 SNEGSKA (reference sequence). CDR3 amino acids: CSGLGAEDTQYF. The CDR3 DNA reads TGCAGTGGCCTGGGGGCGGAAGATACGCAGTATTTT.

V and J are TRBV10-2 and TRBJ1-6; 8 bases map to TRBD1. Germline assignment: CDR1 WSHSY and CDR2 SAAADI. The junction had 3 bases not matched to a gene; V was cut back by 7 bases and J by 7 bases. This CDR3 is 13 amino acids long. Here the CDR3 DNA reads TGCGCCAGCAAGGACAGGGTGAATTCACCCCTCCACTTT. It codes for CASKDRVNSPLHF.

The gene calls are TRBV14 and TRBJ2-5; the D gene is possibly TRBD1 (5 bases). The V gene lost 2 bases and the J gene lost 0 bases, with 7 bases spanning the gap. Germline CDR1 reads SGHDN; CDR2 reads FVKESK. The CDR3 loop spans 14 amino acids. The chain's CDR3 is CASSQTGNQETQYF. CDR3 sequence (DNA): TGTGCCAGCAGCCAAACAGGAAACCAAGAGACCCAGTACTTC. The variable domain in full, completed from reference TRBV14 and TRBJ2-5, reads EAGVTQFPSHSVIEKGQTVTLRCDPISGHDNLYWYRRVMGKEIKFLLHFVKESKQDESGMPNNRFLAERTGGTYSTLKVQPAELEDSGVYFCASSQTGNQETQYFGPGTRLLVL.

The chain combines TRBV6-7 with TRBJ2-2, with a tentative D call TRBD1 (6 bases). TRBV6-7 falls under the ORF class, with uncertain function. This CDR3 comprises 17 residues. V gave up 5 bases and J gave up 1 base, with 17 bases separating them. CDR3 residues: CASSHRAGERNTGELFF. DNA for the CDR3: TGTGCCAGCAGTCACCGGGCAGGGGAAAGGAACACCGGGGAGCTGTTTTTT.

Only a few counts were recorded for this clonotype. V and J are TRBV5-1 and TRBJ2-7; the D gene is possibly TRBD1 (6 bases). Germline V gene sequence: CDR1 SGHRS, CDR2 YFSETQ. CDR3 length equals 14 residues. Trimming removed 4 bases from V and 0 bases from J, with 11 bases in between. CDR3 nucleotide sequence: TGCGCCAGCAGCCATATAGGGGGCTCCTACGAGCAGTACTTC. It codes for CASSHIGGSYEQYF.

As concerns this clonotype: Because the CDR3 is missing its conserved closing phenylalanine or tryptophan, this is likely a read error. The chain joins TRBV4-1 to TRBJ1-2, with D perhaps TRBD1 (5 bases). The CDR3 is made up of 16 amino acids. V gave up 0 bases and J gave up 4 bases, with 15 bases separating them. The V gene's germline CDR1 is MGHRA and CDR2 YSYEKL. CDR3 DNA sequence: TGCGCCAGCAGCCAAGATAGAAGCAGGGCGGGCTATGGCTACACCGTC. As protein: CASSQDRSRAGYGYTV.

This clonotype was seen a few times. V usage is TRBV29-1 and J usage is TRBJ2-1, with 13 nucleotides matching TRBD2. V was clipped by 6 bases and J by 0 bases; unmatched bases: 11. Germline V CDR1 and CDR2: SQVTM, ANQGSEA. This CDR3 is 18 amino acids long. CDR3 bases: TGCAGCGTCACAAATCCGGGACTAGCGGGGAGCTCCTACAATGAGCAGTTCTTC. Amino acids: CSVTNPGLAGSSYNEQFF.

The chain carries TRBV11-2 and TRBJ1-5, with D perhaps matching TRBD1 (5 bases). CDR3 length equals 17 residues. V lost 1 base, J lost 0 bases, and 13 bases lay in between. CDR1 and CDR2 from the germline V gene are SGHAT and FQNNGV. This CDR3 reads CASSLGGSGISNQPQHF. The CDR3 DNA follows: TGTGCCAGCAGCTTAGGAGGGTCAGGGATTAGCAATCAGCCCCAGCATTTT.

This clonotype was counted a few times. CDR3 amino acids: CASSAGTGGGYEQYF. The CDR3, as DNA: TGTGCCAGTAGTGCGGGGACAGGGGGAGGGTACGAGCAGTACTTC. V usage is TRBV19 and J usage is TRBJ2-4; 11 nucleotides line up with TRBD1. The end of the DNA is better explained by TRBJ2-7, so the J call may be wrong. CDR1 LNHDA and CDR2 SQIVND come from the germline V gene (reference sequence). This CDR3 has 15 amino acids.

The chain has TRBV10-3 and TRBJ1-4; a possible D gene is TRBD1 (6 bases). The germline V gene has CDR1 ENHRY and CDR2 SYGVKD. Trimming pared 3 bases from V and 3 bases from J, leaving 17 bases between. The CDR3 extends over 17 amino acids. The CDR3 loop is CAISESETGKSNEKLFF. The CDR3 region has the DNA TGTGCCATCAGTGAATCAGAAACAGGGAAATCTAATGAAAAACTGTTTTTT.

Only a few counts were recorded for this clonotype. The genes are TRBV5-5 and TRBJ2-1; D ambiguous. Per germline, CDR1 SGHKS and CDR2 YYEKEE (reference sequence). This CDR3 contains 14 residues. V was shortened by 0 bases and J by 8 bases, with 12 bases between the two germline ends. CDR3 in amino acids: CASSLDGARDEQFF. Here the CDR3 DNA reads TGTGCCAGCAGCTTGGATGGAGCCCGGGATGAGCAGTTCTTC.

This clonotype occurred a few times. This chain joins TRBV20-1 and TRBJ2-1; no definite D call. The germline CDR1 and CDR2 sequences are DFQATT and SNEGSKA (reference sequence). This CDR3 spans 15 amino acids. The ends were cut back, 5 bases at V and 7 bases at J, with 21 bases in the middle. CDR3 in amino acids: CSARPGPFGKNEQFF. CDR3 nucleotides: TGCAGTGCTCGCCCAGGACCGTTTGGGAAAAATGAGCAGTTCTTC.

This clonotype has more than one count but fewer than ten. The junction differs from germline at one of its ends, possibly a read error. The chain carries TRBV12-5 and TRBJ1-1; weak D call: TRBD1 (5 bases). The CDR3 loop spans 15 amino acids. Germline values: CDR1 LGHNT, CDR2 FRNRAP. The chain's CDR3 is CASGFQGSMNTEAFF. DNA of the CDR3: TGTGCTAGTGGTTTCCAGGGATCCATGAACACCGAAGCTTTCTTT.

This chain uses TRBV25-1 with TRBJ2-3, with no clear D. The ends were cut back, 4 bases at V and 0 bases at J, with 5 bases in the middle. Germline V gene lookup returns CDR1 MGHDK and CDR2 SYGVNS. This CDR3 is built from 13 residues. The CDR3 coding sequence is TGTGCCAGCAGTGTACCCAGCACAGATACGCAGTATTTT. This codes for CASSVPSTDTQYF.

CDR3 region: CASTQHGGNSYNEQFF. The DNA for the CDR3 is TGTGCCAGCACCCAACATGGAGGTAACTCCTACAATGAGCAGTTCTTC. The J gene is TRBJ2-1, the V gene TRBV6-1; D is possibly TRBD2 (5 bases). CDR3 size: 16 residues. V gave up 7 bases and J gave up 0 bases, with 16 bases separating them. Germline V gene data show CDR1 as MNHNS and CDR2 as SASEGT.

This clonotype showed up just a few times. The chain couples TRBV7-8 to TRBJ1-2; D gene unclear. V was shortened by 5 bases and J by 0 bases, with 10 bases between the two germline ends. CDR1 and CDR2 (germline): SGHVS, FQNEAQ. CDR3 length equals 14 residues. CDR3 nucleotide sequence: TGTGCCAGCAGCACCTTTACAGCTAACTATGGCTACACCTTC. Its translation is CASSTFTANYGYTF.

In this sample, this clonotype turned up many times. The chain combines TRBV15 with TRBJ2-1; 10 positions match TRBD2. CDR3 length: 14 amino acids. CDR1 and CDR2 from the germline V gene are LNHNV and YYDKDF (reference sequence). V lost 11 bases to trimming and J lost 2 bases; unmatched junction nucleotides: 6. CDR3 sequence: CAVGTSETYNEQFF. CDR3 DNA sequence: TGTGCCGTCGGGACTAGCGAGACCTACAATGAGCAGTTCTTC.

The chain is built from TRBV10-1 and TRBJ2-7; D may be TRBD1 or TRBD2 (6 bases each). The CDR3 consists of 14 residues. CDR1 WNHNN and CDR2 SYGVQD come from the germline V gene (reference sequence). In DNA, the CDR3 is TGCTCCCTTATGGGGGGCAGCTACTCCTACGAGCAGTACTTC. Amino acid sequence: CSLMGGSYSYEQYF.

This clonotype was counted ten times or more. This chain connects TRBV7-2 to TRBJ2-3, with D possibly being TRBD1 or TRBD2 (5 bases each). From germline, CDR1 is SGHTA and CDR2 FQGNSA. The CDR3 is made up of 16 amino acids. Trimming removed 0 bases at V and 3 bases at J, with 13 bases between. The CDR3 nucleotides read TGTGCCAGCAGCTTAGCCCCTGCCGGGACGACAGATACGCAGTATTTT. Its protein product is CASSLAPAGTTDTQYF.

Concerning this clonotype: Compared with germline, one end of the junction differs, possibly owing to a read error. The rearrangement uses TRBV11-2 and TRBJ2-1; D gene uncertain. Germline CDR1 is SGHAT and CDR2 is FQNNGV. This CDR3 is built from 15 residues. Written as DNA, the CDR3 is TGCGCCAGCAGCTCCCTTACGGGTCGGTACAATGAGCAGTTCTTC. Protein product: CASSSLTGRYNEQFF.

J is TRBJ1-2 and V is TRBV20-1, with D maybe TRBD1 (5 bases). CDR3 length: 13 amino acids. Germline CDR1 is DFQATT and CDR2 is SNEGSKA (reference sequence). Trimming took off 5 bases at V and 8 bases at J, with 18 bases between the two ends. CDR3 region: CSAPSVGHGGYTF. The CDR3 region has the DNA TGCAGTGCTCCCTCAGTGGGGCACGGAGGCTACACCTTC.

The sample holds a few counts of this clonotype. This chain uses TRBV6-5 with TRBJ2-7; D is possibly TRBD1 or TRBD2 (5 bases each). The CDR3 length is 14 residues. In germline, CDR1 is MNHEY, CDR2 SVGAGI. V gave up 2 bases and J gave up 3 bases, with 11 bases separating them. The CDR3 DNA reads TGTGCCAGCAGTTACACCAGGGAGAGCTACGAGCAGTACTTC. As protein: CASSYTRESYEQYF.

V usage is TRBV13 and J usage is TRBJ2-5; 9 nucleotides line up with TRBD2. The germline V gene encodes CDR1 PRHDT and CDR2 FYEKMQ (reference sequence). CDR3 size: 17 residues. The V segment lost 2 bases and the J segment 2 bases; nucleotides outside the gene matches: 9. The DNA for the CDR3 is TGTGCCAGCAGCTTAAGTATAGCGGGGGCCCTACAAGAGACCCAGTACTTC. Residues: CASSLSIAGALQETQYF.

The V and J genes are TRBV7-2 and TRBJ1-1, with D perhaps matching TRBD1 (6 bases). This CDR3 is built from 16 residues. The germline gives CDR1 SGHTA, CDR2 FQGNSA. The germline V and J ends were trimmed by 3 bases and 5 bases, with 19 bases remaining between them. CDR3 protein: CASSFRPGGPGTEAFF. CDR3 nucleotide sequence: TGTGCCAGCAGCTTCCGCCCCGGGGGCCCTGGAACTGAAGCTTTCTTT.

The chain couples TRBV10-3 to TRBJ2-1, with 11 bases lining up with TRBD1. This CDR3 region has 16 residues. The germline V gene encodes CDR1 ENHRY and CDR2 SYGVKD. V lost 0 bases, J lost 8 bases, and 6 bases stayed unmatched. The CDR3 spells CAISESWTGGGDEQFF. CDR3 DNA sequence: TGTGCCATCAGTGAGTCGTGGACAGGGGGCGGCGATGAGCAGTTCTTC.

The chain employs TRBV12-3 or TRBV12-4 and TRBJ2-2; D unresolved. This CDR3 is 12 amino acids long. V gave up 2 bases and J gave up 6 bases, with 4 bases separating them. The CDR3 sequence: CASSLWAGELFF. The CDR3 nucleotides read TGTGCCAGCAGTTTATGGGCCGGGGAGCTGTTTTTT.